This T cell receptor (beta chain) was captured in a study of technical replicates of blood from several donors. Germline loops: CDR1 SGHAT, CDR2 FQNNGV. The CDR3 spans 15 residues. V was pared by 0 bases and J by 4 bases, with 3 bases of the junction left unmatched. Here immunoSEQ multiplex PCR was the method, and the copy in TCRdb shows in-frame clones only, minus some. The table has tens of thousands of clones, approximately 94% seen once; the top ten hold 0.2% to 0.25%. The J gene is TRBJ2-1, the V gene TRBV11-2, with 7 bases aligning to TRBD2. This TCR was recovered from a human donor in good health. Sequenced input: T cells isolated from PBMCs. In nucleotides, the CDR3 is TGTGCCAGCAGCTTAGATCGGGGAGGGTACAATGAGCAGTTCTTC. It yields the protein CASSLDRGGYNEQFF.